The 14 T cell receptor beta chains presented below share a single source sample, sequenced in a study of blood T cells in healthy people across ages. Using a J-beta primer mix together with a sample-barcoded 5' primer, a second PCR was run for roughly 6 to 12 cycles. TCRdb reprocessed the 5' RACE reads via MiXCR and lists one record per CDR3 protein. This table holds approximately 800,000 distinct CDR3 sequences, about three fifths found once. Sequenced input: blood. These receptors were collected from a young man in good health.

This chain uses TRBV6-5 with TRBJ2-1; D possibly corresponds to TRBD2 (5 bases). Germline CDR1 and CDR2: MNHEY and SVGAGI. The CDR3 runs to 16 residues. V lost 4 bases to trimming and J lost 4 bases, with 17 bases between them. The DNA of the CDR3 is TGTGCCAGCAGTTCCTTTTCGGAAAGCGGTTACAATGAGCAGTTCTTC. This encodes CASSSFSESGYNEQFF.

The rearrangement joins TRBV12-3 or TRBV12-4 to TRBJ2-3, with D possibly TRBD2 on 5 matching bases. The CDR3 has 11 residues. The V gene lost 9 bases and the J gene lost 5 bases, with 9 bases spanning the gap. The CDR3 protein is CARFEGDTQYF. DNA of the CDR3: TGTGCCAGATTTGAGGGAGATACGCAGTATTTT.

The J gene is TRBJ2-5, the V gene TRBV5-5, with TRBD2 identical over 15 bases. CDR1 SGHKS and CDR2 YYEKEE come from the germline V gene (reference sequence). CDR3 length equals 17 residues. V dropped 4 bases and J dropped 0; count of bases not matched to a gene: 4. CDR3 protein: CASSRGTSGGNQETQYF. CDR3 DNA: TGTGCCAGCAGCCGAGGGACTAGCGGGGGGAACCAAGAGACCCAGTACTTC.

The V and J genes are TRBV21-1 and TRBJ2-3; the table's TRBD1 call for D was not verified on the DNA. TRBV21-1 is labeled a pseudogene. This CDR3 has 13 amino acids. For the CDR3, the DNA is TGCGCCACCCTGTTGGACTTAATGGATACGCAGTATTTT. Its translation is CATLLDLMDTQYF.

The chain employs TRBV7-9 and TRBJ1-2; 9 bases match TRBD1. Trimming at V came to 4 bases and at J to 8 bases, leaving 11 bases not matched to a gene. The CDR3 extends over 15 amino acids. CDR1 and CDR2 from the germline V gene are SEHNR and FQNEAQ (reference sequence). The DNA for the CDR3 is TGTGCCAGCAGCTACGCTTTTTACAGGGGGCGGGGCTACACCTTC. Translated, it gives CASSYAFYRGRGYTF. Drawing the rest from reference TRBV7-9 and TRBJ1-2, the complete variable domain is DTGVSQNPRHKITKRGQNVTFRCDPISEHNRLYWYRQTLGQGPEFLTYFQNEAQLEKSRLLSDRFSAERPKGSFSTLEIQRTEQGDSAMYLCASSYAFYRGRGYTFGSGTRLTVV.

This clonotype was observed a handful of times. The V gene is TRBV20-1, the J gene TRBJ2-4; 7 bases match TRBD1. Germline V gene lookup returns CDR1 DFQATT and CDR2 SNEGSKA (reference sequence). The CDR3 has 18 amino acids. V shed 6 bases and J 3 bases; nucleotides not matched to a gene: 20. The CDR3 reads CSAELVPRGNYGKNIQYF. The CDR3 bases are TGCAGTGCGGAACTAGTCCCCAGGGGGAATTACGGCAAAAACATTCAGTACTTC.

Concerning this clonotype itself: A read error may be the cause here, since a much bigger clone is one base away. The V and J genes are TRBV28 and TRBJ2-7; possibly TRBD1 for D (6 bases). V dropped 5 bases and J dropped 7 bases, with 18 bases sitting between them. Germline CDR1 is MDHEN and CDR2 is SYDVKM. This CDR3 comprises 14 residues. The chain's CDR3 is CASSRPPRGNEQYF. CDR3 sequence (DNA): TGTGCCAGCAGTCGTCCCCCCAGGGGCAATGAGCAGTACTTC.

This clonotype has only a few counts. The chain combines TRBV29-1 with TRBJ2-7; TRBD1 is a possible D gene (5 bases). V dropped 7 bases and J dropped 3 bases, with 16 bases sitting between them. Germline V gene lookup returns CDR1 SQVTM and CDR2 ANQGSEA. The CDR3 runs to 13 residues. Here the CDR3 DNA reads TGCAGCGCTACAGGCCACATCGTCTACGAGCAGTACTTC. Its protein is CSATGHIVYEQYF.

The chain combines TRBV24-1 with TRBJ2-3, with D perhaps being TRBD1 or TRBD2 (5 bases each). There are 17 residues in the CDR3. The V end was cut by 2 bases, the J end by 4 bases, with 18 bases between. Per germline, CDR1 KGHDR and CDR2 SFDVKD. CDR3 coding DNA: TGTGCCACCAGTGATTCACTAGGGGCCCCGCTCGCAGATACGCAGTATTTT. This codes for CATSDSLGAPLADTQYF.

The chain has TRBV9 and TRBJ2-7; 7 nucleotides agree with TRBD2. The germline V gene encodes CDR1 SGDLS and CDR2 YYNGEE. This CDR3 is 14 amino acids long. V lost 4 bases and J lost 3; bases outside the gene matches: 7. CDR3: CASSPTRDYYEQYF. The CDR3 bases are TGTGCCAGCAGCCCGACGAGGGACTACTACGAGCAGTACTTC. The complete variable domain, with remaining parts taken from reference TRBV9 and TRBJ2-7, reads DSGVTQTPKHLITATGQRVTLRCSPRSGDLSVYWYQQSLDQGLQFLIQYYNGEERAKGNILERFSAQQFPDLHSELNLSSLELGDSALYFCASSPTRDYYEQYFGPGTRLTVT.

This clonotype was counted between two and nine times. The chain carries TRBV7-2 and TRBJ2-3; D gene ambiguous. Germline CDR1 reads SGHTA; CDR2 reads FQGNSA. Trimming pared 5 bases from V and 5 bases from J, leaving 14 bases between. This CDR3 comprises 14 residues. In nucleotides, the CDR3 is TGTGCCAGCAGCCCTACGCGGTCGGGAGATACGCAGTATTTT. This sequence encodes CASSPTRSGDTQYF.

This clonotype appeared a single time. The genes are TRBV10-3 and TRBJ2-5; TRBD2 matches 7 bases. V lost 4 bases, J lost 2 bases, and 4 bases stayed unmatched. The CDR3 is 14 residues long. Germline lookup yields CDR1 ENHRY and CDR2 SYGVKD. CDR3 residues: CAISASGIQETQYF. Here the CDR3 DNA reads TGTGCCATCAGTGCTAGCGGAATACAAGAGACCCAGTACTTC.

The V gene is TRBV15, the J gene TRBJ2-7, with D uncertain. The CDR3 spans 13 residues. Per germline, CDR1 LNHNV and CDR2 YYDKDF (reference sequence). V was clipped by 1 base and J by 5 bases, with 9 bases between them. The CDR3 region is CATSRGTPDEQYF. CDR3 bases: TGTGCCACCAGCAGAGGCACGCCCGACGAGCAGTACTTC.

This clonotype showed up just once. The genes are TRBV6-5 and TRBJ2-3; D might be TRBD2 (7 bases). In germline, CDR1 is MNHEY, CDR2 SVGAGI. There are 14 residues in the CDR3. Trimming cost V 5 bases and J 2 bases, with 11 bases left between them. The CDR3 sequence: CASSTGGHTDTQYF. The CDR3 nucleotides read TGTGCCAGCAGTACGGGGGGCCACACAGATACGCAGTATTTT.